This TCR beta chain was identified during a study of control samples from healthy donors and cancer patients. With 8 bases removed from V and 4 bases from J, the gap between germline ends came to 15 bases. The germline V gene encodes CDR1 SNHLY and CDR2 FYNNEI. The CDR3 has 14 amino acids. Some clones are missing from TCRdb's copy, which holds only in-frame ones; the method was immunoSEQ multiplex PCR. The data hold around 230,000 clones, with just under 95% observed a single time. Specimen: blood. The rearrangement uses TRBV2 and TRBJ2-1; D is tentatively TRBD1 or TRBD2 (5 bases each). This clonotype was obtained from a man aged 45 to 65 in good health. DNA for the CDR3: TGTGCCAGCGTGGGGGTAGCCCGTTACAATGAGCAGTTCTTC. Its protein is CASVGVARYNEQFF.